This T cell receptor (beta chain) was recorded in a study of CD8 T cells in Susac syndrome. RNA was extracted with the RNeasy kit, and a quantity of roughly 0.5 to 1 ug was reverse transcribed using random hexamers. Amplification of TCR beta CDR3 was carried out by immunoSEQ multiplex PCR, which covered 54 Vbeta and 13 Jbeta segments. MiXCR, run by TCRdb on the immunoSEQ multiplex PCR reads, gives a single entry per CDR3 protein. The sample lists under 200,000 distinct CDR3 sequences, roughly 94% occurring once. On this clonotype: No antigen is known for it.

Study-level findings and limits: Clonal expansion was missing from Susac syndrome CD4+ T cell repertoires.

The CDR3 extends over 16 amino acids. Trimming cost V 4 bases and J 0 bases, with 13 bases left between them. Sequencing input: CD4+ T cells from PBMCs. The chain couples TRBV12-3 or TRBV12-4 to TRBJ2-1; a possible D gene is TRBD2 (5 bases). The TCR comes from a human donor with Susac syndrome. The CDR3: CASSYFSGNSYNEQFF. The CDR3 DNA reads as TGTGCCAGCAGTTACTTCAGCGGAAACTCCTACAATGAGCAGTTCTTC.